A selection of T cell receptor beta chains follows, all from one sample in a study of CD8+ T cells in alopecia areata. The table came from immunoSEQ multiplex PCR; TCRdb's copy has only in-frame clones and leaves some out. This table has over 200,000 clones, over 60% appearing once. Sequencing used CD4+ T cells sorted from blood, obtained at week 4, from a patient treated with tofacitinib. Every receptor here comes from a human donor with alopecia areata. CDR3s include the opening cysteine and the closing phenylalanine or tryptophan. Each record gives: CDR3 DNA, CDR3 protein, D gene, V gene, J gene, clone size. A D gene is named only where the DNA matches it firmly. Not every row has a clone size; where given, it reads once, few, many or a size class.

TGTGCCAGCAGCGACTATGGCTACACCTTC	CASSDYGYTF	.	TRBV5-6	TRBJ1-2	.
TGTGCCAGCAGCTCACGCCGGGACGGATCCTACGAGCAGTACTTC	CASSSRRDGSYEQYF	.	TRBV7-9	TRBJ2-7	.
TGCAGCGTTGCTTTGTCAGGGGTGAGCAATCAGCCCCAGCATTTT	CSVALSGVSNQPQHF	.	TRBV29-1	TRBJ1-5	few
TGCAGCGTAAGAGAGCTCCAAGAGACCCAGTACTTC	CSVRELQETQYF	.	TRBV29-1	TRBJ2-5	few
TGTGCCAGCAGCCCCTCGTTTGAGGGAGTCTACACCTTC	CASSPSFEGVYTF	.	TRBV14	TRBJ1-2	.
TGCGCCAGCAGCCCCCTGGGAGGGGCGACTGGGGCCAACGTCCTGACTTTC	CASSPLGGATGANVLTF	TRBD2	TRBV4-1	TRBJ2-6	.
TGTGCCAGCAGTTACTCGACAGGGACCAAAAACATTCAGTACTTC	CASSYSTGTKNIQYF	TRBD1	TRBV6-6	TRBJ2-4	.
TGTGCCAGCAGTCCAGCGGACGGGGTGGGCACTGAAGCTTTCTTT	CASSPADGVGTEAFF	.	TRBV27	TRBJ1-1	.
TGCGCCAGCAGCTCCGAGAACACCGGGGAGCTGTTTTTT	CASSSENTGELFF	.	TRBV5-1	TRBJ2-2	.
TGTGCCTGGAGTGTAGATAGCAATCAGCCCCAGCATTTT	CAWSVDSNQPQHF	.	TRBV30	TRBJ1-5	few
TGTGCCAGCAGTTACTCGGGGACTAGGGGGAGGGAGCAGTACTTC	CASSYSGTRGREQYF	TRBD2	TRBV6-6	TRBJ2-7	.
TGTGCCAGCAGCTTACTGGGACAGGGGGAAGGAGAGACCCAGTACTTC	CASSLLGQGEGETQYF	TRBD1	TRBV7-9	TRBJ2-5	few
TGTGCCGGGGTGGGGGGACAGTTAAGTACGCAGTATTTT	CAGVGGQLSTQYF	.	TRBV30	TRBJ2-3	few
TGTGCCAGCAGACGGACAGGGCGTAGTTCACCCCTCCACTTT	CASRRTGRSSPLHF	TRBD1	TRBV5-6	TRBJ1-6	few
TGTGCCTGTTCTTTGGCGGACGAGCAGTACTTC	CACSLADEQYF	.	TRBV30	TRBJ2-7	.
TGTGCCAGCAGTTCCCGGGACATTCACGCAGAGACCCAGTACTTC	CASSSRDIHAETQYF	.	TRBV27	TRBJ2-5	.
TGTGCCTGGAGTTGGGGAAACACTGAAGCTTTCTTT	CAWSWGNTEAFF	.	TRBV30	TRBJ1-1	.
TGTGCCTGGAGTGAAGGGGCTGGAAACACCATATATTTT	CAWSEGAGNTIYF	.	TRBV30	TRBJ1-3	.
TGCGCCAGCAGCTTGGCGGGTGAGACCCAGTACTTC	CASSLAGETQYF	.	TRBV5-1	TRBJ2-5	few
TGTGCCAGCAGTCCAGGGTTAGGCCTGGGCTACACCTTC	CASSPGLGLGYTF	.	TRBV27	TRBJ1-2	once
TGTGCCAGCTCCCCCACCCCGGGGGACGGCGAGCAGTACTTC	CASSPTPGDGEQYF	.	TRBV18	TRBJ2-7	.
TGTGCCATCAGTGAGTGGACAGCCAATCAGCCCCAGCATTTT	CAISEWTANQPQHF	.	TRBV10-3	TRBJ1-5	.
TGTGCCATCAGTGAGTCCGGGGTGAACACTGAAGCTTTCTTT	CAISESGVNTEAFF	.	TRBV10-3	TRBJ1-1	.
TGTGCCACCAGCAGAGATGAGGATGAAAAACTGTTTTTT	CATSRDEDEKLFF	.	TRBV15	TRBJ1-4	.
TGTGCCAGCAGCGTAGGTGGAGCGCGTATGACCGGGGAGCTGTTTTTT	CASSVGGARMTGELFF	.	TRBV9	TRBJ2-2	.
TGCGCCAGCAGCTTGGGAGAGGGTCCCTCCTACAATGAGCAGTTCTTC	CASSLGEGPSYNEQFF	.	TRBV5-1	TRBJ2-1	.
TGTGCCTGGAGTTCCACCTACAATGAGCAGTTCTTC	CAWSSTYNEQFF	.	TRBV30	TRBJ2-1	.
TGCGCCAGCAGCTTGGGTAACTCCTACAATGAGCAGTTCTTC	CASSLGNSYNEQFF	.	TRBV5-1	TRBJ2-1	few
TGTGCCAGCAGCTCAAAGGCAGGCGGAGAGACCCAGTACTTC	CASSSKAGGETQYF	.	TRBV13	TRBJ2-5	few
TGTGCCATCAGTGAGAGAGCTGCCAGGACAGACACCGGGGAGCTGTTTTTT	CAISERAARTDTGELFF	.	TRBV10-3	TRBJ2-2	few
TGTGCCAGCAGCGTAACAGGTGGGAATGAAAAACTGTTTTTT	CASSVTGGNEKLFF	.	TRBV9	TRBJ1-4	.
TGTGCCAGCAGCCAAGAAGGGGCGGGCAGGAGCTACGAGCAGTACTTC	CASSQEGAGRSYEQYF	.	TRBV14	TRBJ2-7	.
TGCGCCAGCAGGATCACCGGGACAGGGGCTGGGGCCAACGTCCTGACTTTC	CASRITGTGAGANVLTF	TRBD1	TRBV5-1	TRBJ2-6	.
TGTGCCAGCAGCCCCGGACAGACTTACAATGAGCAGTTCTTC	CASSPGQTYNEQFF	.	TRBV6-1	TRBJ2-1	.
TGTGCCAGCTCACCATACGAAGGGCCCAATGAGCAGTTCTTC	CASSPYEGPNEQFF	.	TRBV18	TRBJ2-1	.
TGCGCCAGCAGCACTGGGACTAGCCCCCCAGAAGGGACCCAGTACTTC	CASSTGTSPPEGTQYF	TRBD2	TRBV5-1	TRBJ2-5	.
TGTGCCAGCAGTTCAAGGGGAAACGGGGAGCTGTTTTTT	CASSSRGNGELFF	.	TRBV25-1	TRBJ2-2	.
TGTGCCAGCAGTAGGACAGGGAGCTCCTACGAGCAGTACTTC	CASSRTGSSYEQYF	TRBD1	TRBV6-5	TRBJ2-7	few
TGTGCCAGCAGCCCGCAACCGGGACAGGGTAACGAGCAGTACTTC	CASSPQPGQGNEQYF	TRBD1	TRBV9	TRBJ2-7	.
TGCGCCAGCAGCTTGGGAGGGGCAGAAAAAGAGACCCAGTACTTC	CASSLGGAEKETQYF	.	TRBV5-1	TRBJ2-5	few